Listed below are T cell receptor beta chains from one sample, sequenced in a study of T cells in Graves' hyperthyroidism and ophthalmopathy. TCRdb itself ran the multiplex PCR reads through MiXCR, one entry per CDR3 protein. The sample consists of hundreds of thousands of distinct CDR3 sequences, about 45% of them appearing once. Sequenced input: peripheral blood or thyroid tissue (not recorded which). All receptors derive from an adult man with Graves' disease, either hyperthyroidism or ophthalmopathy (not recorded which). CDR3s leave out the opening cysteine and the closing phenylalanine or tryptophan. Fields, in order: V gene, J gene, clone size, CDR3 protein. The size entry is marked missing in some rows and otherwise reads once, few, many or a size class.

TRBV2	TRBJ1-2	.	ASSAWAGNNYGYT
TRBV7-4	TRBJ2-5	.	ASSLTAGTSAQTQY
TRBV2	TRBJ1-2	few	ASPQGSFGYT
TRBV2	TRBJ2-2	.	ASSDSRVRGGSGELF
TRBV10-3	TRBJ1-6	.	AIRGDREPLH
TRBV7-8	TRBJ1-5	many	ASSLTGGERQPQH
TRBV5-1	TRBJ1-1	many	ASSPGLGTEAF
TRBV5-1	TRBJ1-1	.	ASSFGASLTEAF
TRBV6-5	TRBJ2-7	few	ASMVRFGEQY
TRBV29-1	TRBJ1-2	many	SVESKGFYT
TRBV29-1	TRBJ2-7	many	SVQRVGNEQY
TRBV15	TRBJ1-2	many	ATSVDRGPHYGYT
TRBV24-1	TRBJ1-6	once	PYLRTGGSPLH
TRBV6-6	TRBJ2-5	.	ASSYSRGRAGETQY
TRBV7-2	TRBJ1-2	few	ASSQDVGSANYGYT
TRBV7-6	TRBJ2-7	.	ASSPPSEQLQSSYEQY
TRBV7-2	.	.	ASSMTGARETQY
TRBV6-5	TRBJ2-5	.	ASKEGVKETQY
TRBV29-1	TRBJ1-3	many	SVSLGSGNTIY
TRBV5-1	TRBJ2-7	many	ASSLALAGAYEQY
TRBV10-3	TRBJ2-2	.	AISETVGQPLGELF
TRBV12-5	TRBJ2-7	once	ASGLAGTTASYEQY
TRBV6-1	TRBJ2-5	many	ASSEAWSAQY
TRBV7-8	TRBJ1-6	.	ASSLGQGQPQHLPLH
TRBV2	TRBJ2-2	.	ASKGTTGRESTGELF
TRBV9	TRBJ1-1	.	ASRPSTNLNTEAF
TRBV4-2	TRBJ1-2	.	ASRPVLSQGSYGYT
TRBV25-1	TRBJ1-2	.	ASSEDNGMDYGYT
TRBV24-1	TRBJ2-2	.	ATSEPGGNTGELF
TRBV2	TRBJ2-2	.	ASSLGLAGKAGELF
TRBV5-1	TRBJ1-6	.	ASSLGAGSGSPLH
TRBV20-1	TRBJ1-2	once	SARLTGTSYGYT
TRBV9	TRBJ2-7	.	ASSVGPSGRGYEQY
TRBV29-1	TRBJ2-2	.	SVRTGELF
TRBV19	TRBJ1-1	many	ASSITVNTEAF